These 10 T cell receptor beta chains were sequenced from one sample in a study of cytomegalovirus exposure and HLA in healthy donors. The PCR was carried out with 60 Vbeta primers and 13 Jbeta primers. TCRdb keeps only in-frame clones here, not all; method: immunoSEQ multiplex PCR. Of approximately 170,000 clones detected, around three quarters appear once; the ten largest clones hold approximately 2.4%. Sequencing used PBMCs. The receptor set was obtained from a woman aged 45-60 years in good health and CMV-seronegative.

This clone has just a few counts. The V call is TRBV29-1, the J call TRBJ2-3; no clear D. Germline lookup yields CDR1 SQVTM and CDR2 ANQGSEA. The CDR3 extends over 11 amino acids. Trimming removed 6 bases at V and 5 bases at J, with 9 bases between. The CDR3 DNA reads TGCAGCGTGAACACAGTAGATACGCAGTATTTT. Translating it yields CSVNTVDTQYF.

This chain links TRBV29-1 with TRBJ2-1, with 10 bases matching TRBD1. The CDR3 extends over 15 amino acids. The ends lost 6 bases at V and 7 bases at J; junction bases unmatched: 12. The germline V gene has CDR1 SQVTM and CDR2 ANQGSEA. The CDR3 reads CSVRRGDRGSNEQFF. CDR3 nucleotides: TGCAGCGTCAGAAGGGGGGACAGGGGTTCAAATGAGCAGTTCTTC.

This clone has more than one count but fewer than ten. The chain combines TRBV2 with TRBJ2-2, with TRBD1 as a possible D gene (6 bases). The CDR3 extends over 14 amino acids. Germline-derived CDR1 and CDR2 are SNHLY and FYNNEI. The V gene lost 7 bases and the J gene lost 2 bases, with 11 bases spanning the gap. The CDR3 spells CASKGTSNTGELFF. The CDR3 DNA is TGTGCCAGCAAGGGGACAAGTAACACCGGGGAGCTGTTTTTT. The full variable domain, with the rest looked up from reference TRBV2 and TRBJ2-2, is EPEVTQTPSHQVTQMGQEVILRCVPISNHLYFYWYRQILGQKVEFLVSFYNNEISEKSEIFDDQFSVERPDGSNFTLKIRSTKLEDSAMYFCASKGTSNTGELFFGEGSRLTVL.

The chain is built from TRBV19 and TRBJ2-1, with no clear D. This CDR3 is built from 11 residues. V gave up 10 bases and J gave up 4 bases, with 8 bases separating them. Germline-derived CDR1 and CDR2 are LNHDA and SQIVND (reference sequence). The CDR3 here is CATLNYNEQFF. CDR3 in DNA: TGTGCCACCCTAAATTACAATGAGCAGTTCTTC.

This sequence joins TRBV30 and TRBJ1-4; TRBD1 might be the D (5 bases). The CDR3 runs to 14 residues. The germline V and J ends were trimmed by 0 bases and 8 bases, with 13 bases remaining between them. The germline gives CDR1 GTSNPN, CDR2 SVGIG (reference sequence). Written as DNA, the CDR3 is TGTGCCTGGAGTGTGGGGCTGCCGCAGGAAAAACTGTTTTTT. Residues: CAWSVGLPQEKLFF.

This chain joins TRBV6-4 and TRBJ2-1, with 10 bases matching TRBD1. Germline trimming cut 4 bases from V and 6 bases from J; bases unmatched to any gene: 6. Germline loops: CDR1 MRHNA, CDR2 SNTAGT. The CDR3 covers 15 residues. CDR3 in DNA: TGTGCCAGCAGTGCGACGGGACAGGGGATCAATGAGCAGTTCTTC. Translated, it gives CASSATGQGINEQFF.

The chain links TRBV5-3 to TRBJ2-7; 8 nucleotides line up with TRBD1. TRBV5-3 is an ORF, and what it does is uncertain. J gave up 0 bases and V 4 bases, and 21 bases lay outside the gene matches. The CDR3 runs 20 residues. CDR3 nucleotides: TGTGCCAGAAGCGTCAGTCCTTCGGACAGGGTAATGTTGACCTCCTACGAGCAGTACTTC. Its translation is CARSVSPSDRVMLTSYEQYF.

The CDR3 protein is CASSRRGQSEETQYF. CDR3 DNA: TGTGCCAGCAGCAGGAGGGGACAGAGCGAAGAGACCCAGTACTTC. The V and J genes are TRBV5-8 and TRBJ2-5; D perhaps matches TRBD1 (7 bases). The V and J ends lost 4 bases and 3 bases respectively, with 16 bases between them. From germline, CDR1 is SGHTS and CDR2 YDEGEE. There are 15 residues in the CDR3.

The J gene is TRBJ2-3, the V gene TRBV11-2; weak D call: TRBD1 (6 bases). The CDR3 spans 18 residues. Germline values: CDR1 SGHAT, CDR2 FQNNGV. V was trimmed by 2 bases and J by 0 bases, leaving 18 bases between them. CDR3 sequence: CASSLLGRQGYSTDTQYF. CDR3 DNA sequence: TGTGCCAGCAGCTTACTTGGGCGGCAGGGGTACAGCACAGATACGCAGTATTTT.

The CDR3 protein is CASSPMTGGGSGELFF. Written as DNA, the CDR3 is TGTGCCAGCAGCCCAATGACAGGGGGAGGGTCCGGGGAGCTGTTTTTT. This chain links TRBV7-6 with TRBJ2-2; 9 bases map to TRBD1. This CDR3 is built from 16 residues. Germline V gene lookup returns CDR1 SGHVS and CDR2 FNYEAQ. Losses at the gene ends were 5 bases for V and 6 bases for J; bases not matched to a gene: 10.